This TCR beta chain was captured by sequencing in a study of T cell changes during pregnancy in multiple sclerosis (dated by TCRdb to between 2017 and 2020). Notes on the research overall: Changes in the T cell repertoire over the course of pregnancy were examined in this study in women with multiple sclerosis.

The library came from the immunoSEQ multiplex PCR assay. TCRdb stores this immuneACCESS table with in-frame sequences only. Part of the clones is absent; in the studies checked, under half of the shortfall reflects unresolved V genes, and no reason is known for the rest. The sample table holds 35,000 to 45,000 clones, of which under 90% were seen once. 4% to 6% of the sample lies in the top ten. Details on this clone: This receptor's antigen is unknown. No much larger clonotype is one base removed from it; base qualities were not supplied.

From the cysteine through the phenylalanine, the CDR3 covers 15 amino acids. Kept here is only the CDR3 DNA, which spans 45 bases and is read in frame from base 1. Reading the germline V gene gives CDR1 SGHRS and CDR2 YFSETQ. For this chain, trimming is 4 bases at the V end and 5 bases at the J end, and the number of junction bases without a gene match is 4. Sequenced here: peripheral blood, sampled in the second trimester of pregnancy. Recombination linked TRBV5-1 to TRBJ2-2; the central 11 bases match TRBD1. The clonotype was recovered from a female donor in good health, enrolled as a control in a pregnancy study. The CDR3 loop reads CASSDGQGATGELFF. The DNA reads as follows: TGCGCCAGCAGCGACGGACAGGGGGCAACCGGGGAGCTGTTTTTT.